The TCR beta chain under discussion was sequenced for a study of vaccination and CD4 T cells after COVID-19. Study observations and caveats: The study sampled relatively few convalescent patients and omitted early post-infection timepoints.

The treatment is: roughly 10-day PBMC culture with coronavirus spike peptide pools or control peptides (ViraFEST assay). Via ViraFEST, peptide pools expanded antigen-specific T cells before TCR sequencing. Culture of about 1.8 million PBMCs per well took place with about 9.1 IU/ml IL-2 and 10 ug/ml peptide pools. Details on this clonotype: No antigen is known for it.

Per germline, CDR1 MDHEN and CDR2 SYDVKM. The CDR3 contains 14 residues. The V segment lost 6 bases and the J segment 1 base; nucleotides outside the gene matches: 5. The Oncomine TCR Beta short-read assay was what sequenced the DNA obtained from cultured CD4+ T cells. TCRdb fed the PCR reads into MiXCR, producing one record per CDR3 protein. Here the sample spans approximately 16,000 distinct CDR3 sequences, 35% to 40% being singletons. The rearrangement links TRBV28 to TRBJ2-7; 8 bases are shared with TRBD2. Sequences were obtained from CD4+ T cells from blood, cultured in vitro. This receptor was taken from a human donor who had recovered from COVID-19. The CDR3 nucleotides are TGTGCCAGCAGAGGAGGGACTAGTTCCTACGAGCAGTACTTC. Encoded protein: CASRGGTSSYEQYF. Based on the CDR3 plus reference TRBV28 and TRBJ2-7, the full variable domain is DVKVTQSSRYLVKRTGEKVFLECVQDMDHENMFWYRQDPGLGLRLIYFSYDVKMKEKGDIPEGYSVSREKKERFSLILESASTNQTSMYLCASRGGTSSYEQYFGPGTRLTVT.